The clone carrying this TCR beta chain has just one count. Its target is not known. This sample is part of a study of OX40 agonist ivuxolimab in advanced cancers. Study overall: Three partial responders included one hepatocellular carcinoma patient and two cutaneous melanoma patients. Study-level findings and limits: Relatively little clonal expansion, among the lowest observed, appeared in partial responders at 0.1-3.0 mg/kg.

This CDR3 region has 15 residues. The germline V and J ends were trimmed by 7 bases and 0 bases, with 15 bases remaining between them. The V gene's germline CDR1 is MNHEY and CDR2 SMNVEV (reference sequence). Profiled with immunoSEQ multiplex PCR; TCRdb holds only in-frame clones, not every one. The data show approximately 39,000 clones, 85% to 90% seen once. This clonotype originated in an adult with an advanced solid tumor such as melanoma, head and neck, liver or kidney cancer. This specimen was CD4+ or CD8+ T cells sorted from blood, taken in a trial of the OX40 agonist ivuxolimab. The chain is built from TRBV27 and TRBJ1-1; no reliable D call. This CDR3 is CASTISGSMNTEAFF. The CDR3 nucleotides read TGTGCCAGCACCATTAGCGGGTCGATGAACACTGAAGCTTTCTTT.